This T cell receptor (beta chain) was obtained from a study of CD8+ T cells in alopecia areata. As for the study in general: For the treated group, dosing was oral tofacitinib at 5 to 10 mg twice daily.

Comments on this clone: Its antigen is as yet unknown.

Specified treatment: oral pan-JAK inhibitor, 5-10 mg twice daily. Collected material from alopecia areata patients comprised lesional scalp punch biopsies and peripheral blood. RNA extraction and reverse transcription yielded cDNA as sequencing template. Repertoires were generated with immunoSEQ multiplex PCR, while TCRdb's copy carries only in-frame clones and drops some. The table shows 150,000 to 250,000 clones, with 55% to 75% occurring only once. V lost 4 bases to trimming and J lost 3 bases, with 12 bases between them. The CDR3 sequence is 14 residues long. Germline CDR1 is ENHRY and CDR2 is SYGVKD. Study results and caveats: In lesional scalp, particularly from alopecia totalis/universalis, clonality was higher than in normal scalp.

The material sequenced was CD4+ T cells sorted from blood, taken at week 24, from a patient treated with tofacitinib. The sequence was obtained from a human donor with alopecia areata. This rearrangement joins TRBV10-3 to TRBJ1-1; a possible D gene is TRBD1 (5 bases). The CDR3 DNA follows: TGTGCCATCAGTGGGACACCGAGGGACACTGAAGCTTTCTTT. This translates into CAISGTPRDTEAFF.